Included here is one T cell receptor beta chain sequence, with context. V lost 1 base to trimming and J lost 6 bases, with 12 bases between them. The germline V gene encodes CDR1 SGHAT and CDR2 FQNNGV. The CDR3 has 14 residues. These data originate in a study of circulating and synovial CD4+ cells in juvenile arthritis. Assay: immunoSEQ multiplex PCR; the TCRdb copy retains only in-frame clones and omits some. The sample includes about 3,600 clones, approximately 84% seen only once; the top ten take 3.3%. The chain joins TRBV11-2 to TRBJ2-5; weak D call: TRBD1 (5 bases). This receptor was taken from a human donor with juvenile idiopathic arthritis. The sample comprised CD4+ T cells from synovial fluid. The DNA of the CDR3 is TGTGCCAGCAGCTTAGGAGGACACAGCCAGACCCAGTACTTC. Protein: CASSLGGHSQTQYF.